This TCR beta chain was sequenced for a study of PD-1 blockade in classical Hodgkin lymphoma. General study results and limits: Compared with baseline, CD4+ but not CD8+ TCR diversity had risen significantly by C4D1.

The CDR3 has 15 amino acids. Germline V gene data show CDR1 as SQVTM and CDR2 as ANQGSEA. Unmatched junction bases numbered 13, after V lost 7 bases and J lost 8 bases. Comment on this clone: Its matching antigen is unknown.

The protocol was immunoSEQ multiplex PCR, while the TCRdb copy is restricted to in-frame clones and leaves out a portion. Here the sample spans about 24,000 clones, around 80% being singletons. The time point: cycle 4 day 1 (C4D1), after less than 7 weeks of nivolumab. All patients relapsed after autologous stem cell transplantation, and brentuximab vedotin exposure varied. The material was peripheral blood mononuclear cells (PBMCs), obtained before the fourth cycle of nivolumab. This sequence joins TRBV29-1 and TRBJ1-4, with 10 bases matching TRBD1. The clonotype comes from a human donor with classical Hodgkin lymphoma. The CDR3 DNA reads as TGCAGCGCCAACGCCCCCGGGACAGGGGAGGAAAAACTGTTTTTT. Translation gives CSANAPGTGEEKLFF. The full variable domain, with the rest looked up from reference TRBV29-1 and TRBJ1-4, is SAVISQKPSRDICQRGTSLTIQCQVDSQVTMMFWYRQQPGQSLTLIATANQGSEATYESGFVIDKFPISRPNLTFSTLTVSNMSPEDSSIYLCSANAPGTGEEKLFFGSGTQLSVL.